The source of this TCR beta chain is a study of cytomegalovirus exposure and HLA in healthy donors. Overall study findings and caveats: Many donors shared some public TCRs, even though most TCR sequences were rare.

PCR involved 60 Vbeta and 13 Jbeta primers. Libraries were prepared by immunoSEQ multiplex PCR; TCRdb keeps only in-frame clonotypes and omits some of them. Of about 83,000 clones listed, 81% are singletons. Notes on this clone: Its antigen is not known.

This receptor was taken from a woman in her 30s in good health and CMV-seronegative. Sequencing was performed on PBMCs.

CDR3 DNA sequence: TGTGCCAGCAGTGAATCGGGGGCTAACTATGGCTACACCTTC. Translating gives CASSESGANYGYTF. The chain recombines TRBV25-1 with TRBJ1-2, with D perhaps matching TRBD1 (5 bases). Trimming stripped 1 base from V and 0 bases from J, with 6 bases between. This CDR3 contains 14 residues. The germline V gene has CDR1 MGHDK and CDR2 SYGVNS.